Listed below are T cell receptor beta chains from one sample, sequenced in a study of CD8 T cells in Susac syndrome. TCRdb independently ran MiXCR on the immunoSEQ multiplex PCR reads; one entry per CDR3 protein. The data contain roughly 250,000 distinct CDR3 sequences, 90% to 96% of them singletons. The sample comprised CD4+ T cells from PBMCs. The receptor source for this set is a human donor with Susac syndrome. The CDR3 runs from the conserved cysteine through the conserved F or W. A D gene is named only where the DNA matches it firmly. Clone size is not always given. Where it is, it says once, few, many or a class for expanded clones.

v_call,d_call,clone_size,cdr3_length,j_call,cdr3_aa,cdr3_nt
TRBV6-1,NA,NA,16,TRBJ1-5,CATRNQQGKGNQPQHF,TGTGCCACCCGTAATCAACAGGGAAAGGGCAATCAGCCCCAGCATTTT
TRBV6-5,NA,NA,11,TRBJ2-7,CASKTAGEQYF,TGTGCCAGCAAAACAGCGGGCGAGCAGTACTTC
TRBV27,TRBD2,NA,14,TRBJ2-2,CASGGLAGSGELFF,TGTGCCAGCGGGGGACTAGCGGGATCCGGGGAGCTGTTTTTT
TRBV7-3,TRBD2,NA,17,TRBJ2-7,CASSLGPPASGSYEQYF,TGTGCCAGCAGCTTAGGCCCCCCGGCTAGCGGGAGTTACGAGCAGTACTTC
TRBV7-9,NA,NA,12,TRBJ2-7,CASRSGWYEQYF,TGTGCCAGCAGATCCGGTTGGTACGAGCAGTACTTC
TRBV20-1,TRBD1,NA,12,TRBJ1-2,CSARDRATGYTF,TGCAGTGCCCGGGACAGGGCGACTGGCTACACCTTC
TRBV20-1,NA,NA,13,TRBJ2-2,CSASTGIGGELFF,TGCAGTGCTAGCACGGGAATAGGCGGGGAGCTGTTTTTT
TRBV2,TRBD1,NA,14,TRBJ2-5,CASRVTGGQETQYF,TGTGCCAGCAGAGTAACAGGGGGCCAAGAGACCCAGTACTTC
TRBV2,NA,NA,14,TRBJ2-6,CASSVLAGANVLTF,TGTGCCAGCAGTGTGTTGGCCGGGGCCAACGTCCTGACTTTC
TRBV7-9,NA,NA,17,TRBJ2-6,CASSSGQPGSGANVLTF,TGTGCCAGCAGCTCAGGACAGCCCGGCTCTGGGGCCAACGTCCTGACTTTC
TRBV13,NA,NA,14,TRBJ2-3,CASSPWTLSDTQYF,TGTGCCAGCAGCCCGTGGACCCTCTCAGATACGCAGTATTTT
TRBV12-3/TRBV12-4,TRBD1,NA,16,TRBJ2-6,CASSRDRDSGANVLTF,TGTGCCAGCAGTAGGGACAGGGACTCTGGGGCCAACGTCCTGACTTTC
TRBV29-1,TRBD1,NA,11,TRBJ1-1,CSVRTGTEAFF,TGCAGCGTTCGGACAGGGACTGAAGCTTTCTTT
TRBV20-1,NA,NA,13,TRBJ2-5,CSAADSSRETQYF,TGCAGTGCTGCGGACAGCTCAAGAGAGACCCAGTACTTC
TRBV29-1,NA,NA,14,TRBJ2-2,CSAESPGLGGELFF,TGCAGCGCCGAAAGTCCCGGGCTGGGCGGGGAGCTGTTTTTT
TRBV30,TRBD1,once,14,TRBJ1-2,CAWSRDRGGYGYTF,TGTGCCTGGAGTAGAGACAGGGGAGGTTATGGCTACACCTTC
TRBV11-2,NA,NA,13,TRBJ1-1,CASSLEENTEAFF,TGTGCCAGCAGCTTAGAAGAGAACACTGAAGCTTTCTTT
TRBV29-1,NA,NA,13,TRBJ2-1,CSAAEGFYNEQFF,TGCAGCGCAGCTGAGGGTTTCTACAATGAGCAGTTCTTC
TRBV12-3/TRBV12-4,NA,once,15,TRBJ1-5,CASSRDTPSNQPQHF,TGTGCCAGCAGCCGGGACACCCCTAGCAATCAGCCCCAGCATTTT
TRBV20-1,NA,once,14,TRBJ2-5,CSARALGGVETQYF,TGCAGTGCTAGAGCTCTAGGGGGTGTGGAGACCCAGTACTTC
TRBV29-1,TRBD2,NA,16,TRBJ2-7,CSVISSAWVPGGEQYF,TGCAGCGTCATCTCCAGCGCGTGGGTTCCGGGGGGTGAGCAGTACTTC
TRBV7-9,NA,few,14,TRBJ2-2,CASSLGQNTGELFF,TGTGCCAGCAGCTTGGGACAGAACACCGGGGAGCTGTTTTTT
TRBV29-1,TRBD1,NA,10,TRBJ1-2,CSDGQGGYTF,TGCAGCGACGGACAGGGTGGCTACACCTTC
TRBV6-5,NA,once,11,TRBJ2-1,CASMRLHEQFF,TGTGCCAGCATGCGGCTTCATGAGCAGTTCTTC
TRBV18,TRBD1,NA,15,TRBJ1-2,CASSPQLTGDYGYTF,TGTGCCAGCTCACCACAACTGACAGGGGACTATGGCTACACCTTC
TRBV29-1,TRBD1,NA,12,TRBJ1-1,CSVVDREEPAFF,TGCAGCGTTGTTGACAGGGAGGAACCGGCTTTCTTT